Below, one T cell receptor (beta chain) is given with its context. Its target is not known. After extraction with the RNeasy kit, roughly 0.45 to 1 ug of the RNA was reverse transcribed using random hexamers. It was immunoSEQ multiplex PCR that amplified TCR beta CDR3 across 54 Vbeta and 13 Jbeta. Using its own MiXCR run on the immunoSEQ multiplex PCR reads, TCRdb lists one record per CDR3 protein. The sample has around 100,000 distinct CDR3 sequences, about 95% seen once; the top ten hold more than 0.3%. These data are taken from a study of CD8 T cells in Susac syndrome. On the study more broadly: When their blood was taken, the Susac syndrome patients had either not yet had any therapy, were taking corticosteroids, or were taking intravenous immunoglobulin alone.

Findings of the study overall: Clonal expansion involving Susac CD8+ cells peaked in TEMRA cells and active patients.

Sequenced input: CD8+ T cells from PBMCs. The receptor was derived from a human donor with Susac syndrome.

This chain's CDR3 is CASSSPYVGNTEAFF. The CDR3 DNA reads as TGTGCCAGCAGCTCACCCTATGTAGGGAACACTGAAGCTTTCTTT. The chain joins TRBV5-4 to TRBJ1-1; D is ambiguous. CDR3 length equals 15 residues. The V end lost 3 bases, the J end lost 1 base, and 13 bases lay between the germline ends. Germline V gene lookup returns CDR1 SGHNT and CDR2 YYREEE (reference sequence). Filled out from reference TRBV5-4 and TRBJ1-1, the complete variable domain reads ETGVTQSPTHLIKTRGQQVTLRCSSQSGHNTVSWYQQALGQGPQFIFQYYREEENGRGNFPPRFSGLQFPNYSSELNVNALELDDSALYLCASSSPYVGNTEAFFGQGTRLTVV.